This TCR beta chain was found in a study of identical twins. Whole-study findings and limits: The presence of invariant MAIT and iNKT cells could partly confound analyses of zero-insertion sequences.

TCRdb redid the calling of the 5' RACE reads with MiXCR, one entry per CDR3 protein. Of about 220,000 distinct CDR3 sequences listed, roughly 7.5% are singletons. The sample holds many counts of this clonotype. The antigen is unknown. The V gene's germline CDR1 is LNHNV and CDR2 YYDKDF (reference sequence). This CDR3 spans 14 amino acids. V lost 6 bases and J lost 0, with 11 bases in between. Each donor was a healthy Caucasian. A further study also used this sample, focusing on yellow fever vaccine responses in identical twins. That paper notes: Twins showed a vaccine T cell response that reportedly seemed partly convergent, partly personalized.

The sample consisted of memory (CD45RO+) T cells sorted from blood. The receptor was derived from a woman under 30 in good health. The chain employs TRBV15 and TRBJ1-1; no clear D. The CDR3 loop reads CATRFGTMNTEAFF. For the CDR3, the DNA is TGTGCCACCAGGTTCGGCACTATGAACACTGAAGCTTTCTTT.